The 2 T cell receptor beta chains below were found in one sample sequenced in a study of blood T cells in healthy people across ages. A second PCR, run for 7 to 11 cycles, used a sample-barcoded 5' primer plus a J-beta primer mix. TCRdb ran MiXCR on the 5' RACE reads and lists one entry per CDR3 protein. Among 800,000 to 950,000 distinct CDR3 sequences listed, under 35% were seen once. The same data also went into a second study, on T cells of mothers and their children.

Sequencing input: blood. The receptors come from a woman aged 40-49 years in good health.

As regards this clonotype: At one end, the junction sequence differs from germline, possibly due to a read error. The chain carries TRBV7-2 and TRBJ2-4, with D perhaps TRBD1 (6 bases). From germline, CDR1 is SGHTA and CDR2 FQGNSA. The CDR3 contains 14 residues. CDR3 residues: CASSLSRDIYEQYF. In nucleotides, the CDR3 is TGTGCCAGCAGCTTGAGCAGGGACATCTACGAGCAGTACTTT.

This clonotype was counted ten times or more. The rearrangement joins TRBV25-1 to TRBJ2-5; TRBD1 agrees at 9 bases. This CDR3 region has 14 residues. With 8 bases clipped from V and 2 bases from J, the junction kept 6 bases outside the gene matches. CDR1 is MGHDK, CDR2 SYGVNS, per germline. The CDR3 DNA is TGTGCCAGCTCAGACAGGGGGAGGCAAGAGACCCAGTACTTC. It encodes CASSDRGRQETQYF.